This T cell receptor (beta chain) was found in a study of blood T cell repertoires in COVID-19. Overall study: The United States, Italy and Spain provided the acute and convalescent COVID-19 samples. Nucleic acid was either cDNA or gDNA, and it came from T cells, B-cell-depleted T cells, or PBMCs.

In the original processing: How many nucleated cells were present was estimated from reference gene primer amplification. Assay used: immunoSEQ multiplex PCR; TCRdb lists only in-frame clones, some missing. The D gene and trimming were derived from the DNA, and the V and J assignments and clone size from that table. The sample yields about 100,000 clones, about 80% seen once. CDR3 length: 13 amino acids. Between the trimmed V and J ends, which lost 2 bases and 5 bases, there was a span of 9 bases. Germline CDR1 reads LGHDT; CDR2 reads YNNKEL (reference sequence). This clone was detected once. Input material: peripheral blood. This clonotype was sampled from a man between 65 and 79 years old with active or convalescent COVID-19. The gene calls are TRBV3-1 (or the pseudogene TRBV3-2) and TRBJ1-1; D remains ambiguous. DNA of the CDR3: TGTGCCAGCAGCCAAATTACAAAGACTGAAGCTTTCTTT. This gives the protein CASSQITKTEAFF.